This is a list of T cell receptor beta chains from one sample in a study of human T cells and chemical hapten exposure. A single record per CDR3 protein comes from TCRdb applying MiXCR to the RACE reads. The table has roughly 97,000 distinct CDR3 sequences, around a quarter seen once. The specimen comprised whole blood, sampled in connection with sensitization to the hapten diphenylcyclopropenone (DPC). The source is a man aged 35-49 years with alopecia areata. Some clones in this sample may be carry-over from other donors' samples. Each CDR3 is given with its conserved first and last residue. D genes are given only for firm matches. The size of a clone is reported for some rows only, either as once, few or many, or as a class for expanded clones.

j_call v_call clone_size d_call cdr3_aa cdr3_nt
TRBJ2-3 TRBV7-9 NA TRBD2 CASSLATGGADTQYF TGTGCCAGCAGCTTAGCAACGGGAGGGGCAGATACGCAGTATTTT
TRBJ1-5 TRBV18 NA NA CASSDAGGNQPQHF TGTGCCAGCTCAGACGCAGGGGGCAATCAGCCCCAGCATTTT
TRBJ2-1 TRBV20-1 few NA CSARWGAAYNEQFF TGCAGTGCTAGATGGGGGGCAGCCTACAATGAGCAGTTCTTC
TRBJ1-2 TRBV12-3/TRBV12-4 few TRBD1 CASSFVMGQGADGYTF TGTGCCAGCAGTTTCGTCATGGGACAGGGGGCGGATGGCTACACCTTC
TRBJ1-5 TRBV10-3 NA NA CAISEATAYSNQPQHF TGTGCCATCAGTGAGGCAACAGCCTATAGCAATCAGCCCCAGCATTTT
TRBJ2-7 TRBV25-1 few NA CASSPPTGISYEQYF TGTGCCAGCAGTCCCCCTACAGGGATCTCCTACGAGCAGTACTTC
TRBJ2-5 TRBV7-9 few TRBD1 CASSSNRGLHQETQYF TGTGCCAGCAGCTCCAACAGGGGGCTACACCAAGAGACCCAGTACTTC
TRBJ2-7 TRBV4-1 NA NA CASSQARPGSGTYEQYF TGCGCCAGCAGCCAAGCCCGGCCTGGGAGTGGGACCTACGAGCAGTACTTC
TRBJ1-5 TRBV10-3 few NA CAISAGVQSDQPQHF TGTGCCATCAGTGCCGGGGTTCAATCGGATCAGCCCCAGCATTTT
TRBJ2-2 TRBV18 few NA CASSPPNVQPNTGELFF TGTGCCAGCTCACCACCGAATGTACAGCCGAACACCGGGGAGCTGTTTTTT
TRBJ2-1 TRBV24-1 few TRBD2 CATSDLRTSTSGIYNEQFF TGTGCCACCAGTGATTTGCGTACCTCGACTAGCGGGATATACAATGAGCAGTTCTTC
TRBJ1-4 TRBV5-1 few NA CASSSQGWNEKLFF TGCGCCAGCAGCTCTCAGGGTTGGAATGAAAAACTGTTTTTT
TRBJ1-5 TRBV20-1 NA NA CSARDLFSNQPQHF TGCAGTGCCAGGGACCTATTTAGCAATCAGCCCCAGCATTTT
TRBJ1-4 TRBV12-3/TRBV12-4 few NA CASSFGRGRGEKLFF TGTGCCAGCAGTTTCGGTCGGGGACGTGGTGAAAAACTGTTTTTT